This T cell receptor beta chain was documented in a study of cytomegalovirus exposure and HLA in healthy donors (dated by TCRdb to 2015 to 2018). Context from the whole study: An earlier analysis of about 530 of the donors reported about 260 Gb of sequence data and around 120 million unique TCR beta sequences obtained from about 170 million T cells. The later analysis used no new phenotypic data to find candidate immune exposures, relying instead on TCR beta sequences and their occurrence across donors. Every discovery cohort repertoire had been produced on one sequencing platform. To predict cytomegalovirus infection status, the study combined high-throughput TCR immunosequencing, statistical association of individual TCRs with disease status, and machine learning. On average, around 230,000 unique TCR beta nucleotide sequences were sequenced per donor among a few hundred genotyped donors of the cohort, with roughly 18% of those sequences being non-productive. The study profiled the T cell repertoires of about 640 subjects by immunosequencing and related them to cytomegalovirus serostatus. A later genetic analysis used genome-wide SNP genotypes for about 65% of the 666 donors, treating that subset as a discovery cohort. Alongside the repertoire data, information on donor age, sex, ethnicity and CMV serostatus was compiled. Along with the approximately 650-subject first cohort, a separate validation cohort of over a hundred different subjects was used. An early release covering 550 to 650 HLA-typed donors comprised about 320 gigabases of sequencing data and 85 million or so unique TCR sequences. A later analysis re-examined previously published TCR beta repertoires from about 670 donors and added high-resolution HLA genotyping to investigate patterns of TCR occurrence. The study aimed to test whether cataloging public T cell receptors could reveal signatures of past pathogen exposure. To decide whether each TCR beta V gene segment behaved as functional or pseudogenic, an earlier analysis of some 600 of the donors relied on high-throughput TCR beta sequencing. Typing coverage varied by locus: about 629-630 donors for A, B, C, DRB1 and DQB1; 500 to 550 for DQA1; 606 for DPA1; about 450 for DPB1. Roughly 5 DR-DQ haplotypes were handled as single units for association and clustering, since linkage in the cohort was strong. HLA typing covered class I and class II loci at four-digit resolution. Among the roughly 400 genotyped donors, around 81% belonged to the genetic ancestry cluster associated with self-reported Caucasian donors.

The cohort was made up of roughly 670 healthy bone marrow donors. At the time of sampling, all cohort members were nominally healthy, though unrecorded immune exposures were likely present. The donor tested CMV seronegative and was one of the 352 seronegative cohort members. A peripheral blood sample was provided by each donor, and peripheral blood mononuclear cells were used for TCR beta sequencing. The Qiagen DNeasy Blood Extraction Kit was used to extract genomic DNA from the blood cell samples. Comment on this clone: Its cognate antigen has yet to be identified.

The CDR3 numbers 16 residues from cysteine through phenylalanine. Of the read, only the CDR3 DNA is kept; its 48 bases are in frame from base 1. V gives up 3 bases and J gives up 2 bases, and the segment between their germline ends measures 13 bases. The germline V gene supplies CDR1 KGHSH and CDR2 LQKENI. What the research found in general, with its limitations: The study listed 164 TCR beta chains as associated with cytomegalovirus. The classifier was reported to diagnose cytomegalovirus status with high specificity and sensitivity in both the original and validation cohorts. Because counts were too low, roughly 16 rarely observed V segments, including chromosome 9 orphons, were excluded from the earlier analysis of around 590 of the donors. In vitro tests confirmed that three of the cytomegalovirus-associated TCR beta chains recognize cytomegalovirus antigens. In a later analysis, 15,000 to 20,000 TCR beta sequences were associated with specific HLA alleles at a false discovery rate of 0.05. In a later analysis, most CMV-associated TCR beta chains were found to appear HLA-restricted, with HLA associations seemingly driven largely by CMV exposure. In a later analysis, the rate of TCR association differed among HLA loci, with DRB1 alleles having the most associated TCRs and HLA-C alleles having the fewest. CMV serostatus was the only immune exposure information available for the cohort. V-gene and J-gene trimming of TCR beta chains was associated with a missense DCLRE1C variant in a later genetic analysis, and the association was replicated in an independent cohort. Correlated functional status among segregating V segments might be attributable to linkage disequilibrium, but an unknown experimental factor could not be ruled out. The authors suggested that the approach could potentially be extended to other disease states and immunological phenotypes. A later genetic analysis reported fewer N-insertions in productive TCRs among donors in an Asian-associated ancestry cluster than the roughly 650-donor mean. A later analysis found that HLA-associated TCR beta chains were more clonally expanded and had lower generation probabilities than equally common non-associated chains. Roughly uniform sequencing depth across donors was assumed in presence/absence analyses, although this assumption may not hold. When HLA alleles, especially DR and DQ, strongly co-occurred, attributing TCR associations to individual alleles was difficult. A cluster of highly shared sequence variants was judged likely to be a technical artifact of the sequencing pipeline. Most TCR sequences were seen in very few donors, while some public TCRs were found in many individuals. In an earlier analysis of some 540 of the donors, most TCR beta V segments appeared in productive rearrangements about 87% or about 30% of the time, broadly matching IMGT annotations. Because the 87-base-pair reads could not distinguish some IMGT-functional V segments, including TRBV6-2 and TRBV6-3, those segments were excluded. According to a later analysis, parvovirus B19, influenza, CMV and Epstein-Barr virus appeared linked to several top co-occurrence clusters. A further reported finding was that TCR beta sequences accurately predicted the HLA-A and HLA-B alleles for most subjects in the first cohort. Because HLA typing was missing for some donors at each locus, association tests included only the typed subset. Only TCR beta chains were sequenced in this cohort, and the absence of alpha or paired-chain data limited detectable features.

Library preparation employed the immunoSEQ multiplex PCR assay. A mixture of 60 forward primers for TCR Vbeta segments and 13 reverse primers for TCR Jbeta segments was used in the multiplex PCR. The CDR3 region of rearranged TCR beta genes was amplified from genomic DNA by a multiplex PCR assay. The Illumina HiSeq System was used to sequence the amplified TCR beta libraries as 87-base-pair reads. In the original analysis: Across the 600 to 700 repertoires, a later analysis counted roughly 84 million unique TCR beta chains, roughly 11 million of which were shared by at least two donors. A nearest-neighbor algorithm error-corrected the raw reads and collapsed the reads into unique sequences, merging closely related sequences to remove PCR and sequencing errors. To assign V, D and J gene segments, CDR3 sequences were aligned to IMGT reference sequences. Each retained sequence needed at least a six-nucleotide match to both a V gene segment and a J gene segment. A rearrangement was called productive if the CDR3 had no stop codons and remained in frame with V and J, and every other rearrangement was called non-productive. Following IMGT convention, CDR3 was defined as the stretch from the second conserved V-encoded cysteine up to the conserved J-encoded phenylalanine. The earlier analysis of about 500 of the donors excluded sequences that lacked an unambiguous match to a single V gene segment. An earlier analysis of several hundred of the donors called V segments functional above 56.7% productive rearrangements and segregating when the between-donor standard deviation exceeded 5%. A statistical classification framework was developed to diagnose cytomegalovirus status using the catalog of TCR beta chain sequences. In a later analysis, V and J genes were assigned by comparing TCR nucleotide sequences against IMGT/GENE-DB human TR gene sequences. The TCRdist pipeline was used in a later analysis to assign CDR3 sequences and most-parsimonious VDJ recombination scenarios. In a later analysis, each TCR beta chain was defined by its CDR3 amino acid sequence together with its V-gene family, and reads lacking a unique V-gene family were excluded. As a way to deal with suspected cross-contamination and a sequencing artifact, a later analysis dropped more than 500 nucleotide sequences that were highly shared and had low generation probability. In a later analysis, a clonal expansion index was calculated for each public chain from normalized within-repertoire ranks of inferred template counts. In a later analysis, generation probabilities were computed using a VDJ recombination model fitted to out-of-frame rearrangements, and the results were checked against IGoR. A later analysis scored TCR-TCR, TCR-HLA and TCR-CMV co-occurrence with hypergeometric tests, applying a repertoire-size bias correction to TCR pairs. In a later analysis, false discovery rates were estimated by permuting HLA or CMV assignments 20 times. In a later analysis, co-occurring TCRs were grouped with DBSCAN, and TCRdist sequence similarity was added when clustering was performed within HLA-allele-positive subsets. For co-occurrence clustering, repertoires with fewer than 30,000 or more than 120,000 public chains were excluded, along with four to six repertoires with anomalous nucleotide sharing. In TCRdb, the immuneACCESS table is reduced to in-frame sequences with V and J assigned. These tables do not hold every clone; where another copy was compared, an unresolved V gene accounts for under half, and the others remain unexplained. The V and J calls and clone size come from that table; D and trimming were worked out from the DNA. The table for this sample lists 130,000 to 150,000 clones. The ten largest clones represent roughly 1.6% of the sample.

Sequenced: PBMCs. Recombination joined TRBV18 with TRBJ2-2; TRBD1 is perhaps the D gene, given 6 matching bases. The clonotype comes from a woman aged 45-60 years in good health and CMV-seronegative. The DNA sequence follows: TGTGCCAGCTCACCCCCTAGGGGGATAAACACCGGGGAGCTGTTTTTT. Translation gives CASSPPRGINTGELFF.